The rows below give T cell receptor beta chains drawn from one sample of a study of identifying expanded T cells in peripheral blood. The table came from immunoSEQ multiplex PCR; TCRdb's copy has only in-frame clones and leaves some out. The sample includes about 100,000 clones, approximately 84% seen only once; the top ten take around 6%. Sequences were obtained from blood. The receptors here all came from a person between 18 and 69 years old in good health. CDR3s include the opening cysteine and the closing phenylalanine or tryptophan. D genes are given only for firm matches.

v_call	d_call	j_call	cdr3_aa
TRBV23-1	TRBD1	TRBJ1-2	CASSQSGRGTEENANYGYTF
TRBV6-1	NA	TRBJ1-1	CASSEAPGFEAFF
TRBV7-2	NA	TRBJ1-2	CASSFADNYGYTF
TRBV30	TRBD1	TRBJ1-2	CAWRGQGDYGYTF
TRBV18	NA	TRBJ2-2	CASSQGDGPGRLFF
TRBV7-2	NA	TRBJ2-7	CASSLFPVYEQYF
TRBV18	NA	TRBJ2-3	CASSPAISTDTQYF
TRBV7-2	NA	TRBJ1-1	CASSRSENTEAFF
TRBV6-5	NA	TRBJ1-4	CASSYSFRTGGKLFF
TRBV15	TRBD1	TRBJ2-6	CATSSDRGLVGANVLTF
TRBV2	NA	TRBJ1-4	CAGNSDLGEKLFF
TRBV7-8	TRBD1	TRBJ1-1	CASSLYQNRGLGEAFF
TRBV19	NA	TRBJ1-1	CASRLDTEAFF
TRBV7-2	NA	TRBJ2-7	CASNSFGAGMGYEQYF
TRBV6-6	NA	TRBJ1-2	CASSNTGTRGYTF
TRBV9	NA	TRBJ2-7	CASSESTGHYEQYF
TRBV30	NA	TRBJ1-6	CAWSPLDSPLHF
TRBV9	NA	TRBJ1-3	CASSAYVPGNSGNTIYF
TRBV7-9	NA	TRBJ2-5	CASSQGVFRRQETQYF
TRBV7-9	NA	TRBJ2-5	CASSSQTSQETQYF
TRBV29-1	NA	TRBJ1-2	CSVRDSHYGYTF
TRBV6-5	NA	TRBJ1-1	CASSRLGNTEAFF
TRBV9	TRBD2	TRBJ2-5	CASSASEGLAGQETQYF
TRBV11-3	NA	TRBJ2-1	CASSLGENEQFF
TRBV25-1	TRBD1	TRBJ2-7	CAGSEPGTGAYEQYF
TRBV11-2	NA	TRBJ1-3	CASSLMGASGNTIYF
TRBV2	NA	TRBJ1-4	CASSAPEWEKLFF
TRBV18	NA	TRBJ2-5	CASSPGQGETQYF
TRBV11-3	TRBD2	TRBJ2-7	CASSLTSGGVDEQYF
TRBV6-1	TRBD1	TRBJ2-3	CASSEGTGINTQYF
TRBV14	NA	TRBJ1-3	CASSYSGNTIYF
TRBV18	NA	TRBJ2-7	CASPPRQGEIYEQYF
TRBV7-2	NA	TRBJ2-1	CASSSSPASVLQFF
TRBV4-3	TRBD1	TRBJ2-7	CASSQDLGQGYEQYF
TRBV7-6	TRBD1	TRBJ1-1	CASSHPLTGTGVNTEAFF
TRBV2	NA	TRBJ2-3	CASSEGLHPPDTQYF
TRBV6-5	TRBD1	TRBJ1-1	CASSRLDREIAEAFF
TRBV9	NA	TRBJ2-2	CASSVEQAPGELFF
TRBV6-5	NA	TRBJ1-2	CASSYSLGGGIGYTF
TRBV19	NA	TRBJ1-1	CASSIYTEAFF
TRBV6-1	NA	TRBJ1-2	CASSEPSAGRSGYTF
TRBV6-5	NA	TRBJ2-2	CASRLGQTNTGELFF
TRBV29-1	NA	TRBJ1-4	CSVAGPDEKLFF
TRBV9	NA	TRBJ1-5	CASSVGGGFNQPQHF
TRBV5-1	NA	TRBJ2-7	CASSAVYTDASYEQYF
TRBV28	TRBD1	TRBJ1-4	CASRSRGYAEKLFF
TRBV5-5	NA	TRBJ1-5	CASSFFPAVNQPQHF
TRBV5-1	TRBD1	TRBJ2-2	CASSLQGVDTGELFF
TRBV9	NA	TRBJ1-1	CASSTTARTEAFF
TRBV14	NA	TRBJ2-5	CATSGLGETQYF
TRBV9	NA	TRBJ2-1	CASSRTVLVSPKDEQFF
TRBV2	NA	TRBJ2-1	CASSEARRGSYNEQFF
TRBV30	NA	TRBJ2-5	CAWSRTGPQETQYF
TRBV10-3	TRBD1	TRBJ2-3	CAISESDRGLTDTQYF
TRBV7-9	TRBD1	TRBJ2-7	CASSIGGPSNEQYF